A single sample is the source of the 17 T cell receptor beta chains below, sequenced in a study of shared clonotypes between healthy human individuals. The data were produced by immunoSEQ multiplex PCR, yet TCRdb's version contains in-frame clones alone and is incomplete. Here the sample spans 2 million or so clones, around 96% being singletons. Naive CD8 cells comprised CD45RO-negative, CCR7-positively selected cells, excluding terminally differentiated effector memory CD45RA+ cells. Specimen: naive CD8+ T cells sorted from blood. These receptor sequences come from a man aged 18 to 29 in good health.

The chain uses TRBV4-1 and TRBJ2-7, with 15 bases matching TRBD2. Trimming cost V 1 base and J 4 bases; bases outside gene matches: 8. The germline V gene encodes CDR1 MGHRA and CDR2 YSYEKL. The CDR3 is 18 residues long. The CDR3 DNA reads TGCGCCAGCAGCCAAGGGACTAGCGGGAGGGCCCTCATTTACGAGCAGTACTTC. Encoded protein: CASSQGTSGRALIYEQYF.

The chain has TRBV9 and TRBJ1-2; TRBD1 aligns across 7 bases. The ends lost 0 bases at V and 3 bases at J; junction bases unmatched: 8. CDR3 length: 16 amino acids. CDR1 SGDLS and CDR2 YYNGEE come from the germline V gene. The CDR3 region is CASSVASRDSHYGYTF. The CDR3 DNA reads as TGTGCCAGCAGCGTAGCTTCTCGGGACAGCCACTATGGCTACACCTTC.

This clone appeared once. CDR3 coding DNA: TGTGCCAGCAGCTTAGACTACTTCCAAACAGAAGAGCAGTACTTC. Amino acid sequence: CASSLDYFQTEEQYF. The genes are TRBV7-9 and TRBJ2-7; D is unclear. CDR3 size: 15 residues. V was clipped by 1 base and J by 7 bases, with 17 bases between them. Germline V CDR1 and CDR2: SEHNR, FQNEAQ (reference sequence). Full variable domain (outside the CDR3, taken from reference TRBV7-9 and TRBJ2-7): DTGVSQNPRHKITKRGQNVTFRCDPISEHNRLYWYRQTLGQGPEFLTYFQNEAQLEKSRLLSDRFSAERPKGSFSTLEIQRTEQGDSAMYLCASSLDYFQTEEQYFGPGTRLTVT.

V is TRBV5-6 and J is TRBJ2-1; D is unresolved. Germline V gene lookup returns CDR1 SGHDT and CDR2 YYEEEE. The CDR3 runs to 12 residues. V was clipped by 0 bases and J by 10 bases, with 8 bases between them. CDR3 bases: TGTGCCAGCAGCTTGGTAAAAGGGGAGCAGTTCTTC. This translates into CASSLVKGEQFF.

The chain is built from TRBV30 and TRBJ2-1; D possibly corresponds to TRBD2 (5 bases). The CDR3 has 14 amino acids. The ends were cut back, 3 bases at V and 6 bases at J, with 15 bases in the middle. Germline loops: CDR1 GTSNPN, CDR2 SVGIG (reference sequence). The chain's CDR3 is CAWRSAAHFNEQFF. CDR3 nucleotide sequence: TGTGCCTGGAGGTCAGCGGCCCACTTCAATGAGCAGTTCTTC.

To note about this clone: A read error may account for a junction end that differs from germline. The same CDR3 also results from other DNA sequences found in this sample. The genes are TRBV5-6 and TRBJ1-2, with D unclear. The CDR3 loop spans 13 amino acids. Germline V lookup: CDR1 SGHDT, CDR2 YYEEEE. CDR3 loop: CASSLGGIYGYTF. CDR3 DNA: TGTGCCAGCAGTTTGGGAGGGATCTATGGCTACACCTTC. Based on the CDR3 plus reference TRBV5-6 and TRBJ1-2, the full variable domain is DAGVTQSPTHLIKTRGQQVTLRCSPKSGHDTVSWYQQALGQGPQFIFQYYEEEERQRGNFPDRFSGHQFPNYSSELNVNALLLGDSALYLCASSLGGIYGYTFGSGTRLTVV.

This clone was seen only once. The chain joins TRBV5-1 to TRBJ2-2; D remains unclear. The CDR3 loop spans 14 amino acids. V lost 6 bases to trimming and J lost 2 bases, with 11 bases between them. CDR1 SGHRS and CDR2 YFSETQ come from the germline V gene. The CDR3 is CASIGDSNTGELFF. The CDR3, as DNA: TGCGCCAGCATTGGTGACTCAAACACCGGGGAGCTGTTTTTT.

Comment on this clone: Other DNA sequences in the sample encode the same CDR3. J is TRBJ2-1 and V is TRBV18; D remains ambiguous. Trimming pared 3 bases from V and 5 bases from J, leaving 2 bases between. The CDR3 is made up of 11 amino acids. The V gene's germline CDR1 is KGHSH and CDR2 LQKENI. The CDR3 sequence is CASSPDNEQFF. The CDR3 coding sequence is TGTGCCAGCTCACCCGACAATGAGCAGTTCTTC. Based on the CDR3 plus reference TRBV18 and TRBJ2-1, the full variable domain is NAGVMQNPRHLVRRRGQEARLRCSPMKGHSHVYWYRQLPEEGLKFMVYLQKENIIDESGMPKERFSAEFPKEGPSILRIQQVVRGDSAAYFCASSPDNEQFFGPGTRLTVL.

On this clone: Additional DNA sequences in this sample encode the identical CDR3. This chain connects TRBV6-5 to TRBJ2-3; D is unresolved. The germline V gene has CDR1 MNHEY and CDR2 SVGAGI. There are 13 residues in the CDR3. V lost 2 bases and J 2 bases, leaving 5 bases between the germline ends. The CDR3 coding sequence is TGTGCCAGCAGTTACAGGGACACAGATACGCAGTATTTT. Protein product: CASSYRDTDTQYF.

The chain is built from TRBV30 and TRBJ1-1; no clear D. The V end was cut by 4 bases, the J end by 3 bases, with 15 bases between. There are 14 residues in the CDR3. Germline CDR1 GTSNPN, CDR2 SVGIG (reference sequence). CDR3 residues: CAWNPGYGDTEAFF. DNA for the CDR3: TGTGCCTGGAACCCCGGGTATGGAGACACTGAAGCTTTCTTT.

CDR3 in amino acids: CASTSLGPGELFF. CDR3 nucleotides: TGTGCCAGCACCTCTCTGGGTCCGGGGGAGCTGTTTTTT. The V call is TRBV9, the J call TRBJ2-2; D remains ambiguous. Germline V gives CDR1 SGDLS, CDR2 YYNGEE. The CDR3 contains 13 residues. V was cut by 6 bases and J by 8 bases, with 14 bases left in between.

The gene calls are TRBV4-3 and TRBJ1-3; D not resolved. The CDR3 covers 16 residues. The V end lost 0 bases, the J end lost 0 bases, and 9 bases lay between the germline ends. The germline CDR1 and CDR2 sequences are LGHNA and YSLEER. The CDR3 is CASSQDRVSSGNTIYF. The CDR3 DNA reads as TGCGCCAGCAGCCAAGATAGGGTCAGCTCTGGAAACACCATATATTTT.

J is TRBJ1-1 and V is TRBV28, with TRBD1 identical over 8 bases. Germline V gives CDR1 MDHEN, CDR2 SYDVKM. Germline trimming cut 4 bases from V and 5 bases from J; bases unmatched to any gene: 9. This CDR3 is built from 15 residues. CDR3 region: CASSYTQGAGTEAFF. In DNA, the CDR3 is TGTGCCAGCAGTTACACCCAGGGGGCTGGGACTGAAGCTTTCTTT.

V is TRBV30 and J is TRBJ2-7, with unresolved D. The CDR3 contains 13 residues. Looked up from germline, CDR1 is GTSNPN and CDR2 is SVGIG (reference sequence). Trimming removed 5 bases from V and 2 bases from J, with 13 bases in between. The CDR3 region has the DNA TGTGCCTGGGGGCCGGGCCTCACCTACGAGCAGTACTTC. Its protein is CAWGPGLTYEQYF.

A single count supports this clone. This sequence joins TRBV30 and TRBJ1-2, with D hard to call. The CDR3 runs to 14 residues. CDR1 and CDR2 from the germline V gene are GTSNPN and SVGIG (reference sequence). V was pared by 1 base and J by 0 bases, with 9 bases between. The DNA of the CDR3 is TGTGCCTGGAGTGAGCCCAGGTCTAACTATGGCTACACCTTC. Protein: CAWSEPRSNYGYTF.

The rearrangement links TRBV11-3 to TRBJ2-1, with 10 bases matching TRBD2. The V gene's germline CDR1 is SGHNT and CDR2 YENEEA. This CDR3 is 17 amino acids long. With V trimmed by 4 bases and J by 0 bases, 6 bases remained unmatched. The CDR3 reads CASSSGLAESSYNEQFF. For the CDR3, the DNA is TGTGCCAGCAGCTCCGGACTAGCGGAAAGCTCCTACAATGAGCAGTTCTTC.

The CDR3 here is CASSWTSVYTSTDTQYF. The DNA for the CDR3 is TGTGCCAGCAGCTGGACTAGCGTTTACACTAGCACAGATACGCAGTATTTT. V gene TRBV7-9 combines with J gene TRBJ2-3; the match to TRBD2 covers 9 bases. V shed 4 bases, J shed 0 bases, and the junction held 8 bases outside the gene matches. Germline values: CDR1 SEHNR, CDR2 FQNEAQ (reference sequence). The CDR3 extends over 17 amino acids.